This entry lists 30 T cell receptor beta chains sequenced from one sample in a study of graft-versus-host responses after intestinal transplantation. These receptors have no identified antigens. Generated by immunoSEQ multiplex PCR, the TCRdb table keeps only in-frame clones and is missing some. In the table there are under 90,000 clones, 90% of which are singletons. Sequenced here: unstimulated CD8+ T cells sorted from spleen or lymph node cells, sampled before transplant. Every receptor here comes from a human donor who was the organ donor for an intestinal transplant.

A remark on this clone: The junction shows a germline mismatch at one end, possibly a read error. The chain is built from TRBV7-9 and TRBJ2-1; 10 bases align to TRBD2. Germline CDR1 and CDR2: SEHNR and FQNEAQ (reference sequence). This CDR3 is 15 amino acids long. CDR3 DNA sequence: TGTGCCGGCAGCTTAGTACTAGCGGGACACAATGAGCAGTTCTTC. Encoded protein: CAGSLVLAGHNEQFF.

This rearrangement joins TRBV9 to TRBJ2-3, with D possibly matching TRBD2 (5 bases). Germline V CDR1 and CDR2: SGDLS, YYNGEE. There are 12 residues in the CDR3. Trimming left V 4 bases short and J 4 bases short, with 7 bases between. This CDR3 is CASSPGSDTQYF. As DNA, the CDR3 is TGTGCCAGCAGCCCGGGGTCAGATACGCAGTATTTT.

The table lists this clone with a few counts. The rearrangement links TRBV6-4 to TRBJ1-6, with 7 bases aligning to TRBD1. Trimming at V came to 0 bases and at J to 7 bases, leaving 6 bases not matched to a gene. The germline CDR1 and CDR2 sequences are MRHNA and SNTAGT. The CDR3 consists of 16 residues. CDR3 nucleotides: TGTGCCAGCAGTGACTCGGAGGGGGCGGCGAATTCACCCCTCCACTTT. This codes for CASSDSEGAANSPLHF.

The chain is built from TRBV20-1 and TRBJ1-2; D perhaps matches TRBD1 (5 bases). V lost 4 bases, J lost 14 bases, and 8 bases lay in between. CDR3 length equals 8 residues. The germline V gene has CDR1 DFQATT and CDR2 SNEGSKA (reference sequence). CDR3 loop: CSATGRTF. As DNA, the CDR3 is TGCAGTGCTACAGGGAGGACCTTC.

The rearrangement uses TRBV11-1 and TRBJ2-5, with TRBD1 as a possible D gene (7 bases). Germline values: CDR1 SGHAT, CDR2 FQDESV (reference sequence). The CDR3 length is 16 residues. Trimming removed 5 bases at V and 5 bases at J, with 21 bases between. CDR3 nucleotides: TGTGCCAGCAGCCAGGCTTTACAGGGGAGGCGGGAGACCCAGTACTTC. Its translation: CASSQALQGRRETQYF.

The chain is built from TRBV5-4 and TRBJ1-4; maybe TRBD1 (6 bases). Germline assignment: CDR1 SGHNT and CDR2 YYREEE (reference sequence). Trimming took off 1 base at V and 15 bases at J, with 13 bases between the two ends. CDR3 length: 12 residues. CDR3 coding DNA: TGTGCCAGCAGCTTGCTTGGGACACACTTGTTTTTT. Translated: CASSLLGTHLFF.

The V and J genes are TRBV28 and TRBJ1-1; D gene uncertain. CDR3 length: 15 residues. The V end lost 3 bases, the J end lost 1 base, and 12 bases lay between the germline ends. Germline V lookup: CDR1 MDHEN, CDR2 SYDVKM. The CDR3 region has the DNA TGTGCCAGCAGTTTTAGTCCCGGTTCGAACACTGAAGCTTTCTTT. Its translation is CASSFSPGSNTEAFF.

The gene calls are TRBV11-2 and TRBJ2-7, with 7 positions matching TRBD1. Trimming cost V 4 bases and J 4 bases; bases outside gene matches: 7. The CDR3 length is 14 residues. Looked up from germline, CDR1 is SGHAT and CDR2 is FQNNGV. The CDR3 spells CASSSDRAPYEQYV. Written as DNA, the CDR3 is TGTGCCAGCAGCTCAGACAGGGCTCCGTACGAGCAGTACGTC.

The chain is built from TRBV6-5 and TRBJ1-6, with D possibly TRBD1 on 6 matching bases. V lost 0 bases, J lost 8 bases, and 14 bases lay in between. CDR1 is MNHEY, CDR2 SVGAGI, per germline. The CDR3 contains 16 residues. CDR3 in DNA: TGTGCCAGCAGTTACTCGATGGGGGCAACTTATTCACCCCTCCACTTT. Residues: CASSYSMGATYSPLHF.

The J gene is TRBJ1-1, the V gene TRBV10-2; unclear D gene. Germline V gives CDR1 WSHSY, CDR2 SAAADI. With 7 bases removed from V and 0 bases from J, the gap between germline ends came to 12 bases. The CDR3 sequence is 14 residues long. CDR3 nucleotides: TGCGCCAGCACGCTCACGAGGCTGAACACTGAAGCTTTCTTT. This encodes CASTLTRLNTEAFF.

The chain carries TRBV19 and TRBJ1-1, with D unclear. V shed 0 bases and J shed 5 bases, with 10 bases lying between them. The germline V gene encodes CDR1 LNHDA and CDR2 SQIVND (reference sequence). The CDR3 consists of 14 residues. In nucleotides, the CDR3 is TGTGCCAGTAGTATAGATCTGGAGGGAACTGAAGCTTTCTTT. It specifies CASSIDLEGTEAFF.

The chain uses TRBV5-4 and TRBJ1-1, with 7 bases fitting TRBD1. Trimming took 0 bases from V and 1 from J; bases not matched to a gene: 0. This CDR3 has 14 amino acids. The V gene's germline CDR1 is SGHNT and CDR2 YYREEE (reference sequence). CDR3 residues: CASSLGTGNTEAFF. In DNA, the CDR3 is TGTGCCAGCAGCTTGGGGACAGGGAACACTGAAGCTTTCTTT.

The rearrangement uses TRBV6-1 and TRBJ2-7; 7 bases are shared with TRBD2. Germline V gene lookup returns CDR1 MNHNS and CDR2 SASEGT. The V gene end was trimmed by 3 bases and the J gene end by 0 bases; junction bases not matched to a gene: 2. The CDR3 consists of 14 residues. The CDR3 coding sequence is TGTGCCAGCAGTGACGGACTAGTCTCCTACGAGCAGTACGTC. It translates to CASSDGLVSYEQYV.

Comment on this clone: Mismatch with germline at one junction end may stem from a read error. The J gene is TRBJ2-2, the V gene TRBV2; no clear D gene. Germline CDR1 reads SNHLY; CDR2 reads FYNNEI. The CDR3 has 14 amino acids. The CDR3 here is CASGDLKLTGELFF. CDR3 coding DNA: TGTGCCAGCGGTGATTTAAAGCTCACCGGGGAGCTGTTTTTT.

The chain couples TRBV27 to TRBJ2-7, with TRBD2 matching 14 bases. The junction had 7 bases not matched to a gene; V was cut back by 7 bases and J by 2 bases. This CDR3 region has 16 residues. Germline assignment: CDR1 MNHEY and CDR2 SMNVEV (reference sequence). The CDR3 here is CASKTSGRVGPYEQYV. The CDR3 bases are TGTGCCAGCAAGACTAGCGGGAGGGTCGGACCCTACGAGCAGTACGTC.

The V and J genes are TRBV7-3 and TRBJ2-2; 7 bases agree with TRBD2. Germline V CDR1 and CDR2: SGHTA, FQGTGA. The junction had 11 bases not matched to a gene; V was cut back by 7 bases and J by 6 bases. The CDR3 totals 15 residues. The CDR3 region has the DNA TGTGCCAGCAACGTTGGAGGGGAGGGAGCCGGGGAGCTGTTTTTT. It yields the protein CASNVGGEGAGELFF.

The gene calls are TRBV13 and TRBJ2-5, with D possibly being TRBD2 (7 bases). Per germline, CDR1 PRHDT and CDR2 FYEKMQ (reference sequence). CDR3 size: 17 residues. V was shortened by 0 bases and J by 3 bases, with 17 bases between the two germline ends. This CDR3 reads CASSLGLGGGREETQYF. For the CDR3, the DNA is TGTGCCAGCAGCTTAGGCCTGGGCGGGGGCCGAGAAGAGACCCAGTACTTC.

The chain uses TRBV11-2 and TRBJ2-1; 7 bases match TRBD1. Germline V lookup: CDR1 SGHAT, CDR2 FQNNGV. The CDR3 spans 12 residues. V was pared by 5 bases and J by 7 bases, with 2 bases of the junction left unmatched. The CDR3 is CASSEGANEQFF. CDR3 nucleotides: TGTGCCAGCAGCGAGGGGGCAAATGAGCAGTTCTTC. Using reference TRBV11-2 and TRBJ2-1 for the parts outside the CDR3, the full variable domain is EAGVAQSPRYKIIEKRQSVAFWCNPISGHATLYWYQQILGQGPKLLIQFQNNGVVDDSQLPKDRFSAERLKGVDSTLKIQPAKLEDSAVYLCASSEGANEQFFGPGTRLTVL.

The chain joins TRBV7-3 to TRBJ2-3, with a weak D call TRBD2 (5 bases). The CDR3 runs 14 residues. V was clipped by 4 bases and J by 8 bases, with 16 bases between them. Germline CDR1 reads SGHTA; CDR2 reads FQGTGA. The CDR3 DNA reads TGTGCCAGCAGCTCAATCCCGTTCCGGGGTACGCAGTATTTT. Its protein product is CASSSIPFRGTQYF.

This clone was recorded once. The gene calls are TRBV6-5 and TRBJ2-7; 8 bases are a match to TRBD2. Germline-derived CDR1 and CDR2 are MNHEY and SVGAGI. The V and J ends lost 4 bases and 2 bases, in that order; junction bases with no gene match: 10. The CDR3 runs to 16 residues. The CDR3 bases are TGTGCCAGCAGTTCATCTTCGGGGGGGGAAGCCTACGAGCAGTACGTC. Translated, it gives CASSSSSGGEAYEQYV.

The CDR3 sequence: CASSDGRYEQYV. The CDR3 nucleotides are TGTGCCAGCAGTGATGGCAGGTACGAGCAGTACGTC. This chain links TRBV2 with TRBJ2-7, with unresolved D. Trimming pared 3 bases from V and 4 bases from J, leaving 7 bases between. CDR3 length equals 12 residues. Germline CDR1 reads SNHLY; CDR2 reads FYNNEI.

The chain recombines TRBV4-2 with TRBJ2-3; a possible D gene is TRBD1 (6 bases). Germline V CDR1 and CDR2: LGHNA, YNFKEQ. Trimming cost V 0 bases and J 3 bases, with 16 bases left between them. The CDR3 runs to 17 residues. Written as DNA, the CDR3 is TGTGCCAGCAGCCAAGAAAGGTTGATGACAGGAACAGATACGCAGTATTTT. This codes for CASSQERLMTGTDTQYF.

J is TRBJ2-1 and V is TRBV6-5; D may be TRBD2 (7 bases). Trimming took off 0 bases at V and 6 bases at J, with 15 bases between the two ends. CDR1 and CDR2 (germline): MNHEY, SVGAGI. The CDR3 sequence is 16 residues long. The CDR3 here is CASSYSGGRAGNEQFF. The CDR3, as DNA: TGTGCCAGCAGTTACTCCGGGGGGCGGGCGGGCAATGAGCAGTTCTTC.

This chain joins TRBV6-4 and TRBJ2-3; 13 bases match TRBD2. Germline V CDR1 and CDR2: MRHNA, SNTAGT. Trimming cost V 6 bases and J 4 bases; bases outside gene matches: 4. The CDR3 totals 15 residues. The CDR3: CASRATSGGSDTQYF. The CDR3, as DNA: TGTGCCAGCAGAGCGACTAGCGGGGGGTCAGATACGCAGTATTTT.

The chain combines TRBV5-4 with TRBJ2-1, with D maybe TRBD1 (6 bases). V shed 2 bases and J shed 4 bases, with 13 bases lying between them. Germline V lookup: CDR1 SGHNT, CDR2 YYREEE (reference sequence). The CDR3 is 15 residues long. For the CDR3, the DNA is TGTGCCAGCAGCTTCCCACAGGGTGCGTACAATGAGCAGTTCTTC. It codes for CASSFPQGAYNEQFF.

The CDR3 region has the DNA TGTGCCAGCAGTCCGTTGACAGGGCTTCGCGAAAAACTGTTTTTT. Amino acid sequence: CASSPLTGLREKLFF. The rearrangement joins TRBV28 to TRBJ1-4, with 7 bases fitting TRBD1. The CDR3 contains 15 residues. With V trimmed by 5 bases and J by 8 bases, 11 bases remained unmatched. Per germline, CDR1 MDHEN and CDR2 SYDVKM.

The V and J genes are TRBV28 and TRBJ2-3, with 8 bases matching TRBD2. V lost 6 bases, J lost 1 base, and 6 bases stayed unmatched. The CDR3 sequence is 15 residues long. Germline lookup yields CDR1 MDHEN and CDR2 SYDVKM. CDR3 protein: CASSSNSGGTDTQYF. DNA for the CDR3: TGTGCCAGCAGCTCCAATAGCGGGGGCACAGATACGCAGTATTTT.

The rearrangement uses TRBV6-5 and TRBJ2-1; D is undetermined. This CDR3 is 15 amino acids long. Per germline, CDR1 MNHEY and CDR2 SVGAGI. With 0 bases removed from V and 4 bases from J, the gap between germline ends came to 10 bases. CDR3 residues: CASSYSEVPYNEQFF. As DNA, the CDR3 is TGTGCCAGCAGTTACTCAGAGGTGCCATACAATGAGCAGTTCTTC.

The V and J genes are TRBV18 and TRBJ1-5; D gene unclear. CDR1 and CDR2 from the germline V gene are KGHSH and LQKENI. V shed 2 bases and J shed 0 bases, with 5 bases lying between them. This CDR3 has 14 amino acids. CDR3 nucleotide sequence: TGTGCCAGCTCACCAGTAGATAGCAATCAGCCCCAGCATTTT. This codes for CASSPVDSNQPQHF.

This rearrangement joins TRBV11-3 to TRBJ2-1; no clear D gene. CDR3 length: 14 amino acids. From germline, CDR1 is SGHNT and CDR2 YENEEA. V was trimmed by 0 bases and J by 6 bases, leaving 9 bases between them. The CDR3, as DNA: TGTGCCAGCAGCTTAGAGGGCAGACCCAATGAGCAGTTCTTC. Amino acid sequence: CASSLEGRPNEQFF.